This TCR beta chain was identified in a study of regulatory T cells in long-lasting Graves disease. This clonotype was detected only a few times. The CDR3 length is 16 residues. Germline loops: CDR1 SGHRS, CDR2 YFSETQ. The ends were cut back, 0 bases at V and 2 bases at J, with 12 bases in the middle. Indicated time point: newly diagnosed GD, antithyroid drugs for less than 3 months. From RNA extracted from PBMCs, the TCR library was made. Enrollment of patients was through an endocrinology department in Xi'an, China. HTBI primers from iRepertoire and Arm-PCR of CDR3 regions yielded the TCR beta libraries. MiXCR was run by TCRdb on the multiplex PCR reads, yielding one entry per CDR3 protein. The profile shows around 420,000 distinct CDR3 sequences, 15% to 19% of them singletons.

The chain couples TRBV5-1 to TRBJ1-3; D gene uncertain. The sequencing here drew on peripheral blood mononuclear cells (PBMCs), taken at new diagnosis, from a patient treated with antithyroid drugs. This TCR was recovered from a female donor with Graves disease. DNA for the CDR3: TGCGCCAGCAGCTTGGATGGGTATTCCCCTGGAAACACCATATATTTT. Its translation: CASSLDGYSPGNTIYF.